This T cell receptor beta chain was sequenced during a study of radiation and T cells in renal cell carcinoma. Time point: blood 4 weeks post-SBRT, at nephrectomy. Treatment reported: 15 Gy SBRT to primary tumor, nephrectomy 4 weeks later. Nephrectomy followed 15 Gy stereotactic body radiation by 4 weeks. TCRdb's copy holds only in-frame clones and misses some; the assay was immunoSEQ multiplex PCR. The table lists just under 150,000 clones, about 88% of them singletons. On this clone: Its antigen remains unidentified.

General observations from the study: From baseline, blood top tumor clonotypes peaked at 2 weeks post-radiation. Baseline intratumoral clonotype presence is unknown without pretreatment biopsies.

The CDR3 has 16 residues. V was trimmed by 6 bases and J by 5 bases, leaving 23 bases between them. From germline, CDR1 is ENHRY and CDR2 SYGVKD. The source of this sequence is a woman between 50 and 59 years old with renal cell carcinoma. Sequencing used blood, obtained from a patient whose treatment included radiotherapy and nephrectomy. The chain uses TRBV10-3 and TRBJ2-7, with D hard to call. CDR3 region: CAIRTSLVGPGNEQYF. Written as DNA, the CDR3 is TGTGCCATCAGAACGAGCCTCGTGGGTCCTGGGAACGAGCAGTACTTC.